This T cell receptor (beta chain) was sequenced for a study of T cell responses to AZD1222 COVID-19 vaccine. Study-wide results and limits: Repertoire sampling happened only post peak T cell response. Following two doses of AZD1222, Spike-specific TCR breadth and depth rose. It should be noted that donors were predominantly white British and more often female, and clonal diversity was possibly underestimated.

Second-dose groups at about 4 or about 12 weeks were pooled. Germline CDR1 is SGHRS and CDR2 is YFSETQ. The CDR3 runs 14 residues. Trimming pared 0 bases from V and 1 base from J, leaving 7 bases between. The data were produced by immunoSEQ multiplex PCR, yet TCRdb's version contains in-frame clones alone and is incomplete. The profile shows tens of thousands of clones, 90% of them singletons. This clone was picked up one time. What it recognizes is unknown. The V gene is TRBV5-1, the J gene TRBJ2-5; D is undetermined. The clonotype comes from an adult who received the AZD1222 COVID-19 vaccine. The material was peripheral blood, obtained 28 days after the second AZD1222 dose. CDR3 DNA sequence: TGCGCCAGCAGCTTGGCACAGATCCAAGAGACCCAGTACTTC. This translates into CASSLAQIQETQYF.